This entry features one T cell receptor beta chain sequence. No antigen is known for it. A much larger clone lies one base from this, so it may be a read error. The sample comes from a study of T cells in Graves' hyperthyroidism and ophthalmopathy. Study-level background: At the time of initial diagnosis and before any treatment, peripheral blood was collected. Study outcomes and limitations: Patients with ophthalmopathy were separated from those with stable hyperthyroidism by a 13 V-J model.

Subjects aged 18 to 65 presented with newly diagnosed hyperthyroidism of less than 2 months' duration. Criteria for exclusion of patients were uncontrolled infection, other autoimmune disease, pregnancy or lactation. Amplified TCR beta CDR3 regions came from RNA transcripts. During a first-round RT-PCR of the TCR CDR3, the HTBI primer set was used. TCRdb passed the multiplex PCR reads through MiXCR, listing each CDR3 protein once. The sample contains roughly 200,000 distinct CDR3 sequences, about 16% of which appear only once. This CDR3 comprises 15 residues. With 0 bases removed from V and 7 bases from J, the gap between germline ends came to 13 bases. CDR1 is MNHEY, CDR2 SVGEGT, per germline.

Sequences were obtained from blood. The source of this sequence is a man aged 35-49 years with Graves' hyperthyroidism. The chain has TRBV6-2 or TRBV6-3 and TRBJ2-4, with a tentative D call TRBD1 (5 bases). The CDR3 DNA follows: TGTGCCAGCAGTTACTCAGGGGCAGGGTACAACATTCAGTACTTC. Translation gives CASSYSGAGYNIQYF.